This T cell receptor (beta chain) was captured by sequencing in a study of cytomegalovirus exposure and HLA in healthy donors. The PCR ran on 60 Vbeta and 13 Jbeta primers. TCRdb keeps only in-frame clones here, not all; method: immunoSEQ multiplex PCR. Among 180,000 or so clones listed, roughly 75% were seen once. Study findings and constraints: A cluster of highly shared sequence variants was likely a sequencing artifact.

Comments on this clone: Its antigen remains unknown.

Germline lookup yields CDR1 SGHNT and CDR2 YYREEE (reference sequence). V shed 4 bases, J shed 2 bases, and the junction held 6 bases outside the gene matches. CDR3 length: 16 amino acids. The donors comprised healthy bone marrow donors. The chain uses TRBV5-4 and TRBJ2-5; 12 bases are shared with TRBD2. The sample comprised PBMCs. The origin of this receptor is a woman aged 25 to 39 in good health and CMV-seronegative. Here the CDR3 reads CASSATSGGRQETQYF. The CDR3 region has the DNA TGTGCCAGCAGCGCGACTAGCGGGGGAAGGCAAGAGACCCAGTACTTC.